This note documents a single T cell receptor beta chain sequence. Its antigen remains unidentified. These data come from a study of T cell responses to AZD1222 COVID-19 vaccine. Method: immunoSEQ multiplex PCR; TCRdb's copy keeps in-frame clones and lacks some. The sample shows about 110,000 clones, approximately 90% of them seen only once. General study results and limits: Sampled repertoires all dated from after the peak T cell response.

The receptor was isolated from an adult who received the AZD1222 COVID-19 vaccine. The sample here was peripheral blood, taken 28 days after the second AZD1222 dose.

CDR3 coding DNA: TGTGCCAGCAGCCTCACGTACAATGAGCAGTTCTTC. Protein: CASSLTYNEQFF. V usage is TRBV6-6 and J usage is TRBJ2-1; the D is unclear. The V gene's germline CDR1 is MNHNY and CDR2 SVGAGI (reference sequence). V lost 6 bases, J lost 4 bases, and 7 bases lay in between. The CDR3 loop spans 12 amino acids.